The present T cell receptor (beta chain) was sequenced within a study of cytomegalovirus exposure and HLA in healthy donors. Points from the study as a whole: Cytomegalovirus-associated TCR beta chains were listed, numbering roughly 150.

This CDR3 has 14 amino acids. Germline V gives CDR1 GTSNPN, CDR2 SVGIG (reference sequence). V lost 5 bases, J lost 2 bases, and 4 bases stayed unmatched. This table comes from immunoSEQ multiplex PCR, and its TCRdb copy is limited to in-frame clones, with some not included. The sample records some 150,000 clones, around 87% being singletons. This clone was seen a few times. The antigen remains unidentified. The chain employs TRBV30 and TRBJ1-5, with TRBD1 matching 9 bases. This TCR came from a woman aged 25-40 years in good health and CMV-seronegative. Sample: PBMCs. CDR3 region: CAWATGGGNQPQHF. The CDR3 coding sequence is TGTGCCTGGGCGACAGGGGGGGGCAATCAGCCCCAGCATTTT. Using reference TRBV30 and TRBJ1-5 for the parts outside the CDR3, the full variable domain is SQTIHQWPATLVQPVGSPLSLECTVEGTSNPNLYWYRQAAGRGLQLLFYSVGIGQISSEVPQNLSASRPQDRQFILSSKKLLLSDSGFYLCAWATGGGNQPQHFGDGTRLSIL.